This TCR beta chain comes out of a study of T cell responses to AZD1222 COVID-19 vaccine. In regard to this clone: The antigen is undetermined.

The study, taken as a whole, reports: Just a handful of AZD1222 recipients tested seropositive at baseline.

Sequenced by immunoSEQ multiplex PCR; TCRdb stores in-frame clones only, minus some. The data show about 140,000 clones, under 95% seen once. Trimming left V 7 bases short and J 5 bases short, with 16 bases between. Germline V lookup: CDR1 SGDLS, CDR2 YYNGEE. CDR3 size: 13 residues. V is TRBV9 and J is TRBJ2-7; D remains unclear. This receptor was obtained from an adult in good health. Source: peripheral blood, taken on day 0 of AZD1222 vaccination. The CDR3 reads CASHLGKLHEQYF. The CDR3 DNA reads TGTGCCAGCCACTTAGGGAAACTGCACGAGCAGTACTTC. The full variable domain, with the rest looked up from reference TRBV9 and TRBJ2-7, is DSGVTQTPKHLITATGQRVTLRCSPRSGDLSVYWYQQSLDQGLQFLIQYYNGEERAKGNILERFSAQQFPDLHSELNLSSLELGDSALYFCASHLGKLHEQYFGPGTRLTVT.